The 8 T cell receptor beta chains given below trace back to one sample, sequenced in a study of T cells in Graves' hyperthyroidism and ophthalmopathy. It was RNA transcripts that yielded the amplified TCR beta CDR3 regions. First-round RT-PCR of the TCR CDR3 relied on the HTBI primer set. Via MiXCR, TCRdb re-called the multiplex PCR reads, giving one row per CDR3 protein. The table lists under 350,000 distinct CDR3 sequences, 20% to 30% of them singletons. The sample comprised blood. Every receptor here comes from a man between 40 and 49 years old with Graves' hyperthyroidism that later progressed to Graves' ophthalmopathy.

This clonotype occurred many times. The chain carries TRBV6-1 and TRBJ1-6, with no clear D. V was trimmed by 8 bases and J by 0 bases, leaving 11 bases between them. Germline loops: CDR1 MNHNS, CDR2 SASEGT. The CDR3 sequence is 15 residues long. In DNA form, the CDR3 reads TGTGCCAGCGCCAGAGGGAGCTCCTATAATTCACCCCTCCACTTT. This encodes CASARGSSYNSPLHF.

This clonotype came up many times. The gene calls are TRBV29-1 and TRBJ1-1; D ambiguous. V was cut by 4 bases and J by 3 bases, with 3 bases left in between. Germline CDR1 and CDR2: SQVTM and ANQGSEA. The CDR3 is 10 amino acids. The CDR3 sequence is CSVGDTEAFF. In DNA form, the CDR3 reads TGCAGCGTTGGGGACACTGAAGCTTTCTTT.

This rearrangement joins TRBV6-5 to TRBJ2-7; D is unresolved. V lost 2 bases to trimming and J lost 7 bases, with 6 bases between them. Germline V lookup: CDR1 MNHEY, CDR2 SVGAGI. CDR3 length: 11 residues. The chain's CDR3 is CASSYRAEQYF. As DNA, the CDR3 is TGTGCCAGCAGTTACAGGGCAGAGCAGTACTTC.

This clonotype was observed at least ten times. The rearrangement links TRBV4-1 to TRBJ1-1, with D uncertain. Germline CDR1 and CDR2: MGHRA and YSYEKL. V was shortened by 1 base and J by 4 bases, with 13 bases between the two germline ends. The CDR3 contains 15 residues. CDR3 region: CASSQVAVSSTEAFF. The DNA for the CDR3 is TGCGCCAGCAGCCAAGTTGCGGTGTCGAGCACTGAAGCTTTCTTT.

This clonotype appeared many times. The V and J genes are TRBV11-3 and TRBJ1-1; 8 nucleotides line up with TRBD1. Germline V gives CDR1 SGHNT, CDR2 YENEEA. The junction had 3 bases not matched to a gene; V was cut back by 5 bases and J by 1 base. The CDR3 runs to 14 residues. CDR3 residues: CASSQQGENTEAFF. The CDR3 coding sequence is TGTGCCAGCAGCCAACAGGGGGAGAACACTGAAGCTTTCTTT.

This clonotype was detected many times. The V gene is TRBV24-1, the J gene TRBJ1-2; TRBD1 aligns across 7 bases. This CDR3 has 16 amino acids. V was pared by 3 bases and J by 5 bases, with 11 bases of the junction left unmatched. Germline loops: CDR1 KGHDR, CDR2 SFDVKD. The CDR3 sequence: CATSDPGTAGSYGYTF. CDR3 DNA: TGTGCCACCAGTGATCCCGGGACAGCGGGTTCTTATGGCTACACCTTC.

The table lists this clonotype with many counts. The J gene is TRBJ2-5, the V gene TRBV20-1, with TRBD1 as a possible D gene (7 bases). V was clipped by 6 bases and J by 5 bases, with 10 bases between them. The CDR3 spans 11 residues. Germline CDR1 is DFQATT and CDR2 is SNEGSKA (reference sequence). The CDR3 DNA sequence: TGCAGTGCCTCAGGGGGGGAGACCCAGTACTTC. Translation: CSASGGETQYF.

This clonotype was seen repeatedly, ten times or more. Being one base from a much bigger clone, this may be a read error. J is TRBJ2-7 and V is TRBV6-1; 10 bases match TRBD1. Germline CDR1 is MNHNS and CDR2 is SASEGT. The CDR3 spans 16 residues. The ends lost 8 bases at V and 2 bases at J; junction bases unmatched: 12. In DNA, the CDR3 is TGTGCCAGCGGACGCCTAGGTGGACAGGGGGCCTACGAGCAGTACTTC. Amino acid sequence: CASGRLGGQGAYEQYF.